The present T cell receptor beta chain was sequenced within a study of cytomegalovirus exposure and HLA in healthy donors (dated by TCRdb to the late 2010s). Notes on the research overall: An earlier analysis of several hundred of the donors reported 276 Gb of sequence data and 117 million unique TCR beta sequences obtained from 150 million to 200 million T cells. Alongside the repertoire data, information on donor age, sex, ethnicity and CMV serostatus was compiled. The number of typed donors differed by locus: roughly 620-630 for A, B, C, DRB1 and DQB1; about 520 for DQA1; approximately 600 for DPA1; and about 470 for DPB1. The aim of the study was to test whether cataloging public T cell receptors could identify signatures of past pathogen exposure. The study combined high-throughput TCR immunosequencing, statistical association of individual TCRs with disease status, and machine learning to predict cytomegalovirus infection status. Genome-wide SNP genotypes for about 65% of the roughly 670 donors were used in a later genetic analysis, which treated that subset as a discovery cohort. Among the roughly 400 genotyped donors, about 83% belonged to the genetic ancestry cluster associated with self-reported Caucasian donors. Both class I and class II loci were covered by HLA typing, at four-digit resolution. Rather than using new phenotypic data, the later analysis identified candidate immune exposures from TCR beta sequences and from how often those sequences occurred across donors. A later analysis re-examined previously published TCR beta repertoires from around 670 donors and added high-resolution HLA genotyping to investigate patterns of TCR occurrence. To decide whether each TCR beta V gene segment behaved as functional or pseudogenic, an earlier analysis of some 540 of the donors relied on high-throughput TCR beta sequencing. Roughly 300 gigabases of sequencing data and tens of millions of unique TCR sequences were included in an early release covering under 650 HLA-typed donors. Several DR-DQ haplotypes were treated as single units for association and clustering because of strong linkage in the cohort. Besides the first cohort of roughly 660 subjects, a separate validation cohort made up of 95 to 150 different subjects was used. Every repertoire in the discovery cohort had been generated on one and the same sequencing platform. Across about 380 genotyped donors of the cohort, an average of about 240,000 unique TCR beta nucleotide sequences per donor were sequenced, and roughly a sixth of those sequences were non-productive. Using immunosequencing, the study profiled T cell repertoires from around 670 subjects and related those repertoires to cytomegalovirus serostatus. Broad study findings and their caveats: Cytomegalovirus status was reported to be diagnosed by the classifier with high specificity and sensitivity in both the original and validation cohorts. Several of the top co-occurrence clusters appeared to be linked to parvovirus B19, influenza, CMV and Epstein-Barr virus, according to a later analysis. Three of the identified cytomegalovirus-associated TCR beta chains were confirmed in vitro to be specific for cytomegalovirus antigens. Sequencing depth was assumed to be roughly uniform across donors in the presence/absence analyses, though that assumption may not hold. While some public TCRs were present in many individuals, most TCR sequences turned up only very rarely across donors. According to a later analysis, TCR association rates differed among HLA loci, with DRB1 alleles showing the most associated TCRs and HLA-C alleles showing the fewest. Compared with the 666-donor mean, donors in an Asian-associated ancestry cluster had fewer N-insertions in productive TCRs, according to a later genetic analysis. HLA typing was unavailable for some donors at each locus, so association tests used only the typed subset. A further reported finding was that TCR beta sequences accurately predicted the HLA-A and HLA-B alleles for most subjects in the first cohort. Immune exposure information for the cohort was limited to CMV serostatus. Only TCR beta chains were sequenced in this cohort, and the absence of alpha or paired-chain data limited detectable features. A cluster of highly shared sequence variants was judged likely to represent a technical artifact of the sequencing pipeline. Specific HLA alleles were associated with about 17,000 TCR beta sequences at a false discovery rate of 0.05 in a later analysis. Broadly in line with IMGT annotations, most TCR beta V segments showed up in productive rearrangements about 87% or about 30% of the time in an earlier analysis of 450 to 600 of the donors. Because counts were too low, roughly 17 rarely observed V segments, including chromosome 9 orphons, were left out of the earlier analysis of about 500 of the donors. A total of 150 or so TCR beta chains were listed by the study as associated with cytomegalovirus. Some IMGT-functional V segments, including TRBV6-2 and TRBV6-3, could not be distinguished by the 87-base-pair reads and were therefore excluded. The authors suggested that the approach could potentially be extended to other disease states and immunological phenotypes. Linkage disequilibrium might explain the correlated functional status among segregating V segments, but an unknown experimental factor could not be excluded. V-gene and J-gene trimming of TCR beta chains was associated with a missense DCLRE1C variant in a later genetic analysis, and the association was replicated in an independent cohort. In a later analysis, HLA-associated TCR beta chains showed more clonal expansion and lower generation probabilities than non-associated chains that were equally common. Assigning TCR associations to individual alleles was difficult when HLA alleles, especially DR and DQ, strongly co-occurred. Most CMV-associated TCR beta chains appeared to be HLA-restricted in a later analysis, and the HLA associations seemed to be driven largely by CMV exposure.

The cohort comprised 710 or so healthy bone marrow donors. Cohort members were all nominally healthy when sampled, although unrecorded immune exposures were likely present. The donor was CMV seropositive and was included in the group of approximately 300 seropositive cohort members. Every donor gave a peripheral blood sample, and the peripheral blood mononuclear cells from that sample were used for TCR beta sequencing. Genomic DNA extraction from the blood cell samples was performed with the Qiagen DNeasy Blood Extraction Kit. As concerns this clone: Its antigen is currently not known. The input lacks base qualities; no much larger clone sits a single base away.

V was cut back by 5 bases and J by 2 bases, leaving a gap of 19 bases between them. CDR1 and CDR2 are drawn from the germline V gene: MDHEN, SYDVKM. Including cysteine and phenylalanine, the CDR3 has 16 amino acids. Only the CDR3 portion is preserved as DNA: 48 bases, with reading frame beginning at the first base. Receptors were amplified or captured by the immunoSEQ multiplex PCR assay. A mixture of 60 forward primers for TCR Vbeta segments and 13 reverse primers for TCR Jbeta segments was used in the multiplex PCR. The CDR3 region of rearranged TCR beta genes was amplified from genomic DNA with a multiplex PCR assay. On the Illumina HiSeq System, the amplified TCR beta libraries were sequenced as 87-base-pair reads. Processing in the source paper ran as follows. In a later analysis, 77 million or so unique TCR beta chains were counted across the 500 to 850 repertoires, and about 9.9 million of these chains were shared by at least two donors. A nearest-neighbor algorithm error-corrected the raw reads and collapsed the reads into unique sequences, merging closely related sequences to remove PCR and sequencing errors. CDR3 sequences were aligned to IMGT reference sequences to assign V, D and J gene segments. Each retained sequence needed at least a six-nucleotide match to both a V gene segment and a J gene segment. Rearrangements were classified as productive when the CDR3 lacked stop codons and remained in frame with V and J, and all other rearrangements were classified as non-productive. CDR3 was defined according to IMGT convention as the region running from the second conserved V-encoded cysteine to the conserved J-encoded phenylalanine. The earlier analysis of 500 to 650 of the donors excluded any sequence lacking an unambiguous match to a single V gene segment. An earlier analysis of under 750 of the donors called V segments functional above 56.7% productive rearrangements and segregating when the between-donor standard deviation exceeded 5%. To diagnose cytomegalovirus status from the catalog of TCR beta chain sequences, a statistical classification framework was built. V and J gene assignment, in a later analysis, came from comparing TCR nucleotide sequences with IMGT/GENE-DB human TR gene sequences. A later analysis assigned CDR3 sequences and most-parsimonious VDJ recombination scenarios with the TCRdist pipeline. In a later analysis, every TCR beta chain was defined by the combination of its CDR3 amino acid sequence and its V-gene family, and reads without a unique V-gene family were dropped. In a later analysis, around 600 highly shared, low-generation-probability nucleotide sequences were removed to address suspected cross-contamination and a sequencing artifact. In a later analysis, a clonal expansion index was calculated for each public chain from normalized within-repertoire ranks of inferred template counts. A later analysis computed generation probabilities with a VDJ recombination model fitted to out-of-frame rearrangements, and checked the results against IGoR. Hypergeometric tests were used in a later analysis to score TCR-TCR, TCR-HLA and TCR-CMV co-occurrence, with a repertoire-size bias correction applied to the TCR pairs. To estimate false discovery rates, a later analysis permuted the HLA or CMV assignments 20 times. In a later analysis, co-occurring TCRs were grouped using DBSCAN, with TCRdist sequence similarity added in when clustering inside HLA-allele-positive subsets. Repertoires with fewer than 30,000 or more than 120,000 public chains were left out of co-occurrence clustering, as were a handful of repertoires with anomalous nucleotide sharing. TCRdb took this table from immuneACCESS and kept in-frame rearrangements with V and J called. Such tables lack part of the clones; where checked against another copy, unresolved V genes explain under half of the gap, and the rest is unexplained. V, J and clone size derive from that table, while D and trimming were established from the DNA sequence. The sample includes about 89,000 clones, with about four fifths observed a single time. The ten largest clones add up to approximately 4% of the sample.

The sequenced sample consisted of PBMCs. The TCR sequence derives from a female donor in good health and CMV-seropositive. Recombination joined TRBV28 with TRBJ2-7; the D gene is perhaps TRBD1, on 6 matching bases. This receptor carries the CDR3 CASSPRWQGPTYEQYF. In nucleotides, the sequence is TGTGCCAGCAGTCCCCGTTGGCAGGGGCCCACCTACGAGCAGTACTTC.